The sequence of this T cell receptor (beta chain) was determined in a study of blood T cells in healthy people across ages. The use of a sample-barcoded 5' primer and a J-beta primer mix characterized a second PCR of about 6 to 12 cycles. Each cDNA molecule carried a tag from a template-switch adaptor that contained 12 random nucleotides. TCRdb re-derived calls from the 5' RACE reads in MiXCR, one entry per CDR3 protein. The repertoire has over 550,000 distinct CDR3 sequences, about 30% of them found once; the top ten carry 15% to 19%. Specimen: blood. The TCR sequence derives from a woman aged 80 or over in good health.

The CDR3 coding sequence is TGTGCCAGCAGCCAAGATGGGCGGGGGGGGTACAATGAGCAGTTCTTC. This translates into CASSQDGRGGYNEQFF. The J gene is TRBJ2-1, the V gene TRBV4-2; 9 nucleotides align to TRBD2. J gave up 4 bases and V 0 bases, and 4 bases lay outside the gene matches. The CDR3 has 16 residues. Germline CDR1 is LGHNA and CDR2 is YNFKEQ.